What follows describes a single TCR beta chain. Its antigen remains unknown. This sample also contains other DNA sequences that code for the same CDR3. Germline V gives CDR1 SGHTA, CDR2 FQGTGA. CDR3 length: 13 amino acids. The V end was cut by 5 bases, the J end by 3 bases, with 10 bases between. Around 32,000 T cell genomes, or around 180 ng DNA, went into the sorted-subset replicate PCRs. TCRdb's table, derived via immunoSEQ multiplex PCR, lists solely in-frame clones and lacks some. The sample holds about a million clones, roughly 72% seen once. These data are taken from a study of shared clonotypes between healthy human individuals. Partitioning of CD4+ cells yielded a CD45RA+ naive subset and a CD45RA-negative memory subset. Findings and limits, study-wide: Shared across four donors were 4% to 6% of the naive CD4 clonotypes.

The sequenced material came from memory CD4+ T cells sorted from blood. Indicated subset: CD45RA-negative fraction. The sequence came from a man aged 18-30 years in good health. The chain couples TRBV7-3 to TRBJ1-1; D gene unclear. The CDR3 DNA sequence: TGTGCCAGCAGCCGCGGACCGGACACTGAAGCTTTCTTT. Amino acid sequence: CASSRGPDTEAFF.